This T cell receptor beta chain was captured in a study of OX40 agonist ivuxolimab in advanced cancers. This table comes from immunoSEQ multiplex PCR, and its TCRdb copy is limited to in-frame clones, with some not included. This table holds 70,000 or so clones, 80% to 90% found once. The clonotype was recovered from an adult with an advanced solid tumor such as melanoma, head and neck, liver or kidney cancer. Sequencing used CD4+ or CD8+ T cells sorted from blood, obtained in a trial of the OX40 agonist ivuxolimab.

CDR3 nucleotides: TGTGCCAGCAGCGACACTAGCGGGGGGGCCTACAATGAGCAGTTCTTC. Protein product: CASSDTSGGAYNEQFF. The rearrangement uses TRBV11-2 and TRBJ2-1; 13 positions match TRBD2. This CDR3 comprises 16 residues. Germline-derived CDR1 and CDR2 are SGHAT and FQNNGV. After removal of 5 bases from V and 2 bases from J, the junction contained 3 bases not matched to a gene.